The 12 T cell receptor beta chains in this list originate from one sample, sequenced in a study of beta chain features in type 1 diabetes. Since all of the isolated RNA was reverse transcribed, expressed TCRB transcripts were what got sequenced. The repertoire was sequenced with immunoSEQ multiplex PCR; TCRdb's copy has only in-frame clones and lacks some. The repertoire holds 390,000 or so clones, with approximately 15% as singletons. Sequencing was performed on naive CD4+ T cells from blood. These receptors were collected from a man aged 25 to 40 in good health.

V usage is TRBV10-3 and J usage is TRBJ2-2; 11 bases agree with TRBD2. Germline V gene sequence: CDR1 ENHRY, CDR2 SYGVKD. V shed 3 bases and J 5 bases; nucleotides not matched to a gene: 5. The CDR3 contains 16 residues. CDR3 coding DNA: TGTGCCATCAGTGAACTAGCGGGAGTCGGGACCGGGGAGCTGTTTTTT. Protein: CAISELAGVGTGELFF.

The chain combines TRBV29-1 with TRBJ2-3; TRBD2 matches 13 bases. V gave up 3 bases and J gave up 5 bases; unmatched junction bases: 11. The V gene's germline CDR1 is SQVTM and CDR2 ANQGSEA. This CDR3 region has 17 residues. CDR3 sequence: CSVEEQGGLAGLDTQYF. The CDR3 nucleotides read TGCAGCGTTGAGGAACAGGGGGGACTAGCGGGACTAGATACGCAGTATTTT.

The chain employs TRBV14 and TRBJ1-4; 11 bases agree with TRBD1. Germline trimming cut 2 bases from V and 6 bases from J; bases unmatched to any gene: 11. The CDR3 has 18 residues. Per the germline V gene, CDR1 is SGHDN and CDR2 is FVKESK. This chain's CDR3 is CASSQTFGTGGNYEKLFF. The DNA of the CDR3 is TGTGCCAGCAGCCAAACCTTCGGGACAGGGGGAAATTATGAAAAACTGTTTTTT.

In DNA, the CDR3 is TGTGCCAGCAGCCTCCGGACTAGCGGATACAATGAGCAGTTCTTC. It translates to CASSLRTSGYNEQFF. This sequence joins TRBV11-3 and TRBJ2-1; 10 nucleotides line up with TRBD2. J gave up 4 bases and V 5 bases, and 5 bases lay outside the gene matches. Germline values: CDR1 SGHNT, CDR2 YENEEA. The CDR3 sequence is 15 residues long.

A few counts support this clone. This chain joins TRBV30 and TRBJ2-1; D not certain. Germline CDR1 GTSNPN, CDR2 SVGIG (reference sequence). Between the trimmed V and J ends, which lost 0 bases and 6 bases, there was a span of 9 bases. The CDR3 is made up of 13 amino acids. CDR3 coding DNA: TGTGCCTGGAGTGTAAGGAGCGCCAATGAGCAGTTCTTC. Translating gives CAWSVRSANEQFF.

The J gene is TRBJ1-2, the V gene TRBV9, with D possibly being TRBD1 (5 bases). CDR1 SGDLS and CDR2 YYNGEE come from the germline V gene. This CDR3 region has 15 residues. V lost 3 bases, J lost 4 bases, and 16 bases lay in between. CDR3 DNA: TGTGCCAGCAGCGACCACGGGGGATTAGGCTATGGCTACACCTTC. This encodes CASSDHGGLGYGYTF.

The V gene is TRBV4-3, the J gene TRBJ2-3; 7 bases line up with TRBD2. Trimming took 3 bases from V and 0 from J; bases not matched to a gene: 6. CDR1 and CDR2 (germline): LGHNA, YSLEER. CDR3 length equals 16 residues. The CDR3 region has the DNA TGCGCCAGCAGCCAGGGGGGAGGGGATAGCACAGATACGCAGTATTTT. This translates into CASSQGGGDSTDTQYF.

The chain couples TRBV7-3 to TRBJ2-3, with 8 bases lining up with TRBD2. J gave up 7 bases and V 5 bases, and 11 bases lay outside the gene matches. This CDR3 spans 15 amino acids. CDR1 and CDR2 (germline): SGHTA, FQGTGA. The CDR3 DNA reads TGTGCCAGCAGCCCCCAAGCGGGGGACCGATATACGCAGTATTTT. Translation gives CASSPQAGDRYTQYF.

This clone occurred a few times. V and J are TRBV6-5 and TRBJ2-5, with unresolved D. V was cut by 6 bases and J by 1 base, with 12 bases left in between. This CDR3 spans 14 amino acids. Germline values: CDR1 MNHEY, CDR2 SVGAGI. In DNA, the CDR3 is TGTGCCAGCAGGGATTCAGTCGGCCAAGAGACCCAGTACTTC. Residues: CASRDSVGQETQYF.

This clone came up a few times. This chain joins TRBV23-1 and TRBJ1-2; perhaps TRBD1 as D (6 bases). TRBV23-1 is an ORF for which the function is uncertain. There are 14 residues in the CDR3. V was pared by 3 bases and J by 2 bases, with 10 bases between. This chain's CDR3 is CASSHPGENYGYTF. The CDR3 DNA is TGCGCCAGCAGTCACCCAGGGGAAAACTATGGCTACACCTTC.

The CDR3 spells CASSDRTGWQAFF. In DNA, the CDR3 is TGTGCCAGCAGTGACAGGACAGGGTGGCAAGCTTTCTTT. The J gene is TRBJ1-1, the V gene TRBV25-1, with TRBD1 matching 8 bases. Germline CDR1 is MGHDK and CDR2 is SYGVNS. With 3 bases clipped from V and 9 bases from J, the junction kept 6 bases outside the gene matches. This CDR3 contains 13 residues.

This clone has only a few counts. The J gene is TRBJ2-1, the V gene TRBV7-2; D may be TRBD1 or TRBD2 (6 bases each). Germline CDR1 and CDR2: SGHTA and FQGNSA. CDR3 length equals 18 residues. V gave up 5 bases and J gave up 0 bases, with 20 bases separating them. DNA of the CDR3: TGTGCCAGCAGCCTCCCGGCCGGGGGCGAGAGCTCCTACAATGAGCAGTTCTTC. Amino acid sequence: CASSLPAGGESSYNEQFF.